Many counts were recorded for the clone carrying this T cell receptor (beta chain). The CDR3 consists of 11 residues. Germline CDR1 DFQATT, CDR2 SNEGSKA (reference sequence). Donors were systemically healthy Caucasian individuals from Russia aged about 6 to 90 years. The record originates from a study of blood T cells in healthy people across ages. Study at large: With template switching, about one barcoded beta molecule was captured per two T cells.

The use of a sample-barcoded 5' primer and a J-beta primer mix characterized a second PCR of roughly 7 to 12 cycles. TCRdb re-derived calls from the 5' RACE reads in MiXCR, one entry per CDR3 protein. Here the sample spans around 800,000 distinct CDR3 sequences, about 48% being singletons. Sequenced material: blood. The TCR was taken from a man older than 75 in good health. This sequence joins TRBV20-1 and TRBJ2-7; D is ambiguous. The CDR3 loop is CSAKSSYEQYF. CDR3 sequence (DNA): TGCAGCGCCAAGAGCTCCTACGAGCAGTACTTC.